This T cell receptor beta chain appears in the sequencing data of a study of cytomegalovirus exposure and HLA in healthy donors. Overall study results and limits: Investigators reported fewer than 200 TCR beta chains as tied to cytomegalovirus.

Concerning this clone: Its antigen is unknown.

The data were produced by immunoSEQ multiplex PCR, yet TCRdb's version contains in-frame clones alone and is incomplete. The data contain 190,000 or so clones, 65% to 85% of them singletons. The sequenced sample was PBMCs. This sequence originates from a woman aged 18-29 years in good health and CMV-seropositive.

The chain's CDR3 is CATSRDRGTGQPQHF. CDR3 nucleotides: TGTGCCACCAGCCGGGACAGGGGGACGGGTCAGCCCCAGCATTTT. The V call is TRBV15, the J call TRBJ1-5; 11 bases agree with TRBD1. Germline loops: CDR1 LNHNV, CDR2 YYDKDF (reference sequence). V was clipped by 5 bases and J by 6 bases; unmatched bases: 6. The CDR3 extends over 15 amino acids.